Shown below are 9 T cell receptor beta chains from a single sample sequenced in a study of cytomegalovirus exposure and HLA in healthy donors. Primers for the PCR totalled 60 Vbeta and 13 Jbeta. The assay was immunoSEQ multiplex PCR, and TCRdb's table has in-frame clones only and misses some. The sample has some 99,000 clones; 76% are singletons. What was sequenced was PBMCs. The receptors derive from a man aged 40-49 years in good health and CMV-seronegative.

V gene TRBV4-3 combines with J gene TRBJ2-3; 9 nucleotides agree with TRBD1. The V gene end was trimmed by 3 bases and the J gene end by 4 bases; junction bases not matched to a gene: 8. Germline V gene data show CDR1 as LGHNA and CDR2 as YSLEER. This CDR3 comprises 16 residues. The CDR3 region is CASSQDGQGSPDTQYF. The CDR3 coding sequence is TGCGCCAGCAGCCAGGACGGACAGGGGAGCCCAGATACGCAGTATTTT.

Only one count was recorded for this clone. V is TRBV6-1 and J is TRBJ2-2, with D possibly TRBD2 on 5 matching bases. The CDR3 consists of 17 residues. CDR1 and CDR2 from the germline V gene are MNHNS and SASEGT. Between the trimmed V and J ends, which lost 4 bases and 0 bases, there was a span of 15 bases. CDR3 nucleotide sequence: TGTGCCAGCAGTGTTCGGGGATTGCCTTCGAACACCGGGGAGCTGTTTTTT. Amino acids: CASSVRGLPSNTGELFF.

The genes are TRBV4-1 and TRBJ2-3; possibly TRBD1 for D (5 bases). The CDR3 loop spans 15 amino acids. Looked up from germline, CDR1 is MGHRA and CDR2 is YSYEKL. V was shortened by 3 bases and J by 2 bases, with 12 bases between the two germline ends. In DNA, the CDR3 is TGCGCCAGCAGCCAGTTCACAGGAAACACAGATACGCAGTATTTT. Protein: CASSQFTGNTDTQYF.

The chain links TRBV18 to TRBJ2-5; a possible D gene is TRBD1 (5 bases). The DNA end lines up better with TRBJ2-7; the J call may be wrong. Germline V gene sequence: CDR1 KGHSH, CDR2 LQKENI. The CDR3 covers 12 residues. The CDR3 bases are TGTGCCAGCTCACCGTGGGGCGGCGAGCAGTACTTC. Its protein product is CASSPWGGEQYF.

This chain uses TRBV10-1 with TRBJ2-2; TRBD2 matches 14 bases. Trimming took 6 bases from V and 5 from J; bases not matched to a gene: 5. Germline CDR1 WNHNN, CDR2 SYGVQD (reference sequence). This CDR3 has 16 amino acids. The CDR3 bases are TGCGCCAGCAGGGGGACTAGCGGGAGATATACCGGGGAGCTGTTTTTT. Residues: CASRGTSGRYTGELFF.

The chain joins TRBV7-6 to TRBJ1-1, with D possibly matching TRBD1 (6 bases). This CDR3 is built from 14 residues. V was clipped by 7 bases and J by 6 bases, with 18 bases between them. Looked up from germline, CDR1 is SGHVS and CDR2 is FNYEAQ. The CDR3 bases are TGTGCCAGCAAGGACAGTCGGGACCCCGCTGAAGCTTTCTTT. This translates into CASKDSRDPAEAFF.

The chain has TRBV2 and TRBJ1-1; TRBD1 matches at 8 bases. Germline values: CDR1 SNHLY, CDR2 FYNNEI. V lost 3 bases and J lost 7; bases outside the gene matches: 10. CDR3 length equals 15 residues. Here the CDR3 DNA reads TGTGCCAGCAGTGATGGTCCGGACAGGGCCGGTGAAGCTTTCTTT. Protein: CASSDGPDRAGEAFF.

The sample holds one count of this clone. V is TRBV20-1 and J is TRBJ1-1; D not resolved. Germline lookup yields CDR1 DFQATT and CDR2 SNEGSKA (reference sequence). This CDR3 spans 10 amino acids. Trimming shortened V by 7 bases and J by 1 base, and 4 bases separated the two germline ends. This CDR3 reads CSVRNTEAFF. In DNA form, the CDR3 reads TGCAGTGTCAGGAACACTGAAGCTTTCTTT.

The chain employs TRBV5-5 and TRBJ1-1; D remains ambiguous. The CDR3 has 12 amino acids. CDR1 is SGHKS, CDR2 YYEKEE, per germline (reference sequence). V dropped 5 bases and J dropped 5 bases, with 10 bases sitting between them. The CDR3 DNA follows: TGTGCCAGCAGGTTGACGGGGACTGAAGCTTTCTTT. It yields the protein CASRLTGTEAFF.